The 3 T cell receptor beta chains below come from one sample, sequenced in a study of blood T cell repertoires in COVID-19. TCRdb keeps only in-frame clones here, not all; method: immunoSEQ multiplex PCR. The sample contains about 140,000 clones, approximately 90% of which appear only once. Material: peripheral blood. These receptor sequences come from a woman older than 75 with acute or convalescent COVID-19.

This chain joins TRBV30 and TRBJ1-2; 9 nucleotides match TRBD1. In germline, CDR1 is GTSNPN, CDR2 SVGIG (reference sequence). The CDR3 sequence is 14 residues long. Trimming took 1 base from V and 6 from J; bases not matched to a gene: 6. The CDR3 is CAWSAGQGLDGYTF. The CDR3 DNA is TGTGCCTGGAGTGCGGGACAGGGTTTAGATGGCTACACCTTC.

This chain uses TRBV5-4 with TRBJ1-2; 7 nucleotides line up with TRBD1. Germline CDR1 SGHNT, CDR2 YYREEE (reference sequence). The CDR3 has 16 residues. V trimming: 4 bases; J trimming: 8 bases; junction bases outside the gene matches: 17. The CDR3 is CASSRWLGGKGGGYTF. The CDR3 bases are TGTGCCAGCAGCCGCTGGCTTGGGGGGAAAGGGGGCGGCTACACCTTC.

The gene calls are TRBV12-3 or TRBV12-4 and TRBJ1-2, with TRBD1 identical over 7 bases. The V and J ends lost 5 bases and 2 bases, in that order; junction bases with no gene match: 2. The CDR3 runs 13 residues. The CDR3 sequence is CASSMGQNYGYTF. The DNA for the CDR3 is TGTGCCAGCAGTATGGGACAGAACTATGGCTACACCTTC.